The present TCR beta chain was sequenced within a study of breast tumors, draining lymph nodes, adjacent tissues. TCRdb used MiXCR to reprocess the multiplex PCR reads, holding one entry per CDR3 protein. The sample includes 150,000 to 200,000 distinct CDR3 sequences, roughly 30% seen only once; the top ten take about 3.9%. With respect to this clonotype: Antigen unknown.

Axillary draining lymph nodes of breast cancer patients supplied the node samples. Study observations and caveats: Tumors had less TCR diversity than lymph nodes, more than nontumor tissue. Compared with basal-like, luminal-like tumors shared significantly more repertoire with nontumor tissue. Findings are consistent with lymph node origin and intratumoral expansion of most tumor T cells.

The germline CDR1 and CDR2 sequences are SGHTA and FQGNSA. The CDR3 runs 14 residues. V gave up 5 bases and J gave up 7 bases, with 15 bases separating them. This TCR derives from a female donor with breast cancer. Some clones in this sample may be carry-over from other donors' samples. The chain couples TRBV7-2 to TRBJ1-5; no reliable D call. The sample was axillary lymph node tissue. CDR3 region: CASSLAKGEQPQHF. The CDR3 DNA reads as TGTGCCAGCAGCCTCGCGAAGGGCGAGCAGCCCCAGCATTTT.